The present T cell receptor (beta chain) was sequenced within a study of blood T cell repertoires in COVID-19. Overall study context: Spain, Italy and the United States supplied samples that represented acute and convalescent COVID-19.

The CDR3 totals 14 residues. V was cut by 2 bases and J by 4 bases, with 10 bases left in between. The V gene's germline CDR1 is MNHNS and CDR2 SASEGT. Generated by immunoSEQ multiplex PCR, the TCRdb table keeps only in-frame clones and is missing some. The sample yields roughly 250,000 clones, approximately 84% seen once. This clone has only a few counts. This chain uses TRBV6-1 with TRBJ2-3; D is ambiguous. The source material was peripheral blood. This clonotype originated in a man in his fifties or sixties with active or convalescent COVID-19. Here the CDR3 reads CASSELAASDTQYF. The DNA for the CDR3 is TGTGCCAGCAGTGAATTGGCGGCATCAGATACGCAGTATTTT.